One sample yielded the 31 T cell receptor beta chains listed below, sequenced in a study of beta chain features in type 1 diabetes. Whole-study results and caveats: Within each of all four CD4+ subsets, Type 1 diabetes patients had TCRB CDR3s that were moderately but significantly shorter.

The isolated RNA, all of it, was reverse transcribed, so expressed TCRB transcripts were what got sequenced. Profiled with immunoSEQ multiplex PCR; TCRdb holds only in-frame clones, not every one. The sample contains about 740,000 clones, around an eighth of which appear only once. These TCRs are of unknown antigen specificity. Input material: naive CD4+ T cells from blood. These receptors originate from a man between 18 and 35 years old with type 1 diabetes.

The gene calls are TRBV4-2 and TRBJ2-5; no clear D. V was trimmed by 3 bases and J by 5 bases, leaving 16 bases between them. This CDR3 is built from 15 residues. Germline CDR1 is LGHNA and CDR2 is YNFKEQ. CDR3 amino acids: CASSQGSTTMETQYF. The CDR3 DNA is TGTGCCAGCAGCCAGGGCTCGACGACGATGGAGACCCAGTACTTC.

There are a few counts of this clone. This sequence joins TRBV7-9 and TRBJ2-7; D gene unclear. The CDR3 is made up of 13 amino acids. The V end lost 5 bases, the J end lost 5 bases, and 13 bases lay between the germline ends. CDR1 and CDR2 (germline): SEHNR, FQNEAQ (reference sequence). The CDR3 region is CASSQVPGDEQYF. Here the CDR3 DNA reads TGTGCCAGCAGCCAAGTGCCCGGTGACGAGCAGTACTTC. The full variable domain, in which reference TRBV7-9 and TRBJ2-7 provide the parts outside the CDR3, is DTGVSQNPRHKITKRGQNVTFRCDPISEHNRLYWYRQTLGQGPEFLTYFQNEAQLEKSRLLSDRFSAERPKGSFSTLEIQRTEQGDSAMYLCASSQVPGDEQYFGPGTRLTVT.

The chain links TRBV7-9 to TRBJ1-2; 9 bases line up with TRBD1. Per germline, CDR1 SEHNR and CDR2 FQNEAQ (reference sequence). The trim removed 4 bases at V and 6 bases at J, leaving 6 bases unmatched. The CDR3 covers 14 residues. The CDR3 protein is CASSSGDRANGYTF. CDR3 in DNA: TGTGCCAGCAGCTCCGGGGACAGGGCGAATGGCTACACCTTC.

This clone was counted a few times. For the CDR3, the DNA is TGTGCCAGCAGCCCCGGGAGGGGGGCTCCGGGCAATCAGCCCCAGCATTTT. It translates to CASSPGRGAPGNQPQHF. The chain has TRBV9 and TRBJ1-5; D is possibly TRBD1 (6 bases). Between the trimmed V and J ends, which lost 4 bases and 2 bases, there was a span of 19 bases. The germline gives CDR1 SGDLS, CDR2 YYNGEE. This CDR3 has 17 residues.

The chain links TRBV5-1 to TRBJ2-1, with 7 bases matching TRBD1. Losses at the gene ends were 1 base for V and 4 bases for J; bases not matched to a gene: 2. The CDR3 is 14 residues long. Germline assignment: CDR1 SGHRS and CDR2 YFSETQ. CDR3 nucleotides: TGCGCCAGCAGCTTGAGACAGGGATACAATGAGCAGTTCTTC. Protein sequence: CASSLRQGYNEQFF.

The chain employs TRBV4-1 and TRBJ1-1; no reliable D call. Trimming pared 4 bases from V and 5 bases from J, leaving 11 bases between. Germline CDR1 and CDR2: MGHRA and YSYEKL. The length of the CDR3 is 13 residues. The CDR3, as DNA: TGCGCCAGCAGCCCCCAATGGGGTACTGAAGCTTTCTTT. It codes for CASSPQWGTEAFF.

The chain combines TRBV27 with TRBJ1-1, with 7 bases fitting TRBD1. After removal of 2 bases from V and 4 bases from J, the junction contained 10 bases not matched to a gene. The CDR3 is made up of 16 amino acids. Germline V gene lookup returns CDR1 MNHEY and CDR2 SMNVEV (reference sequence). CDR3 amino acids: CASSLLTGRTGTEAFF. CDR3 DNA sequence: TGTGCCAGCAGTTTACTGACAGGGCGAACGGGCACTGAAGCTTTCTTT.

This sequence joins TRBV4-1 and TRBJ2-7; possible D gene TRBD1, 5 bases. The CDR3 consists of 15 residues. Trimming took off 4 bases at V and 7 bases at J, with 20 bases between the two ends. Germline CDR1 reads MGHRA; CDR2 reads YSYEKL. The CDR3 nucleotides read TGCGCCAGCAGCCCTGGACAATTTATCGTACGAGAGCAGTACTTC. This codes for CASSPGQFIVREQYF.

This clone has just a few counts. This chain links TRBV20-1 with TRBJ2-5; no reliable D call. The DNA end is more similar to TRBJ2-7, so the J call may be wrong. The CDR3 totals 10 residues. Looked up from germline, CDR1 is DFQATT and CDR2 is SNEGSKA (reference sequence). CDR3 DNA: TGCAGTGTAGTAGGGAACGAGCAGTACTTC. Translated, it gives CSVVGNEQYF.

This chain uses TRBV7-3 with TRBJ2-6; D unresolved. The CDR3 loop spans 13 amino acids. Trimming shortened V by 6 bases and J by 3 bases, and 6 bases separated the two germline ends. Germline V gene data show CDR1 as SGHTA and CDR2 as FQGTGA. CDR3 protein: CASRVDGANVLTF. The CDR3 region has the DNA TGTGCCAGCAGGGTTGATGGGGCCAACGTCCTGACTTTC.

This clone was observed a handful of times. The chain is built from TRBV10-3 and TRBJ2-7, with D tentatively TRBD2 (5 bases). The V gene's germline CDR1 is ENHRY and CDR2 SYGVKD. V lost 6 bases and J 3 bases, leaving 9 bases between the germline ends. This CDR3 contains 12 residues. CDR3 amino acids: CAISRTFYEQYF. As DNA, the CDR3 is TGTGCCATCAGCAGGACTTTCTACGAGCAGTACTTC.

This clone was seen a few times. The genes are TRBV19 and TRBJ2-7; no clear D. The CDR3 sequence is 13 residues long. The germline V gene has CDR1 LNHDA and CDR2 SQIVND (reference sequence). The V end lost 4 bases, the J end lost 2 bases, and 9 bases lay between the germline ends. CDR3 loop: CASSNYRPYEQYF. CDR3 DNA: TGTGCCAGTAGTAATTATCGTCCCTACGAGCAGTACTTC.

This clone came up a few times. The chain joins TRBV19 to TRBJ2-2; 8 nucleotides agree with TRBD1. V gave up 8 bases and J gave up 1 base; unmatched junction bases: 6. CDR3 size: 15 residues. In germline, CDR1 is LNHDA, CDR2 SQIVND (reference sequence). The CDR3 reads CASLTGTGNTGELFF. CDR3 coding DNA: TGTGCCAGTTTGACCGGGACAGGGAACACCGGGGAGCTGTTTTTT.

In this sample, this clone turned up a few times. This chain joins TRBV5-1 and TRBJ2-7, with 7 bases identical to TRBD1. Germline values: CDR1 SGHRS, CDR2 YFSETQ. The CDR3 is 14 amino acids. The trim removed 2 bases at V and 1 base at J, leaving 3 bases unmatched. The CDR3 DNA sequence: TGCGCCAGCAGCTTAGGGGACAGATCCTACGAGCAGTACTTC. Translating gives CASSLGDRSYEQYF.

J is TRBJ2-2 and V is TRBV7-8, with TRBD2 matching 12 bases. Germline V gene lookup returns CDR1 SGHVS and CDR2 FQNEAQ. CDR3 size: 18 residues. V lost 1 base and J lost 5; bases outside the gene matches: 8. This CDR3 reads CASSLVHWTSGVTGELFF. CDR3 in DNA: TGTGCCAGCAGCTTAGTACATTGGACTAGCGGGGTAACCGGGGAGCTGTTTTTT.

The rearrangement joins TRBV2 to TRBJ1-1; D gene ambiguous. CDR1 and CDR2 from the germline V gene are SNHLY and FYNNEI. Trimming removed 3 bases at V and 1 base at J, with 12 bases between. This CDR3 spans 15 amino acids. CDR3 sequence (DNA): TGTGCCAGCAGTGATGTGGGGATACCGAACACTGAAGCTTTCTTT. Protein sequence: CASSDVGIPNTEAFF.

This clone appeared a few times. The same CDR3 is also encoded by other DNA sequences in this sample. The chain employs TRBV18 and TRBJ1-6; D possibly corresponds to TRBD1 (5 bases). The V and J ends lost 2 bases and 9 bases respectively, with 5 bases between them. The CDR3 totals 12 residues. Germline V CDR1 and CDR2: KGHSH, LQKENI. CDR3 region: CASSPGGSPLHF. CDR3 bases: TGTGCCAGCTCACCAGGGGGTTCACCCCTCCACTTT.

The genes are TRBV27 and TRBJ1-6; a possible D gene is TRBD1 (5 bases). Germline CDR1 MNHEY, CDR2 SMNVEV (reference sequence). This CDR3 is 15 amino acids long. V was shortened by 2 bases and J by 10 bases, with 15 bases between the two germline ends. Written as DNA, the CDR3 is TGTGCCAGCAGTTTAGGGACGGACCTGGGGTCACCCCTCCACTTT. Its translation is CASSLGTDLGSPLHF.

The rearrangement links TRBV9 to TRBJ2-7; D is undetermined. The ends were cut back, 0 bases at V and 5 bases at J, with 3 bases in the middle. This CDR3 contains 11 residues. Germline V lookup: CDR1 SGDLS, CDR2 YYNGEE. CDR3 protein: CASSVGNEQYF. In DNA form, the CDR3 reads TGTGCCAGCAGCGTAGGGAACGAGCAGTACTTC.

The chain is built from TRBV10-3 and TRBJ2-3; D is possibly TRBD2 (5 bases). V was clipped by 2 bases and J by 6 bases, with 9 bases between them. The CDR3 consists of 13 residues. The germline V gene has CDR1 ENHRY and CDR2 SYGVKD. CDR3 residues: CAISEGPGDTQYF. As DNA, the CDR3 is TGTGCCATCAGTGAGGGGCCGGGGGATACGCAGTATTTT.

Written as DNA, the CDR3 is TGTGCCACCACAGACGGGACGGGGACCACAGATACGCAGTATTTT. Its translation: CATTDGTGTTDTQYF. The chain uses TRBV25-1 and TRBJ2-3; the D call may be TRBD1 or TRBD2 (5 bases each). V lost 10 bases and J lost 2, with 19 bases in between. The CDR3 spans 15 residues. CDR1 MGHDK and CDR2 SYGVNS come from the germline V gene.

V usage is TRBV7-9 and J usage is TRBJ2-5; D is possibly TRBD2 (7 bases). The ends were cut back, 5 bases at V and 1 base at J, with 17 bases in the middle. Germline CDR1 reads SEHNR; CDR2 reads FQNEAQ (reference sequence). The CDR3 consists of 16 residues. The DNA of the CDR3 is TGTGCCAGCAGCCAGGGGCCAGCGGGGAGCCAAGAGACCCAGTACTTC. This sequence encodes CASSQGPAGSQETQYF. The complete variable domain, with remaining parts taken from reference TRBV7-9 and TRBJ2-5, reads DTGVSQNPRHKITKRGQNVTFRCDPISEHNRLYWYRQTLGQGPEFLTYFQNEAQLEKSRLLSDRFSAERPKGSFSTLEIQRTEQGDSAMYLCASSQGPAGSQETQYFGPGTRLLVL.

This clone was picked up a small number of times. This sample includes further DNA sequences coding for the same CDR3. The chain uses TRBV7-9 and TRBJ1-1; D unclear. V was clipped by 1 base and J by 7 bases, with 7 bases between them. The CDR3 is made up of 12 amino acids. CDR1 and CDR2 (germline): SEHNR, FQNEAQ (reference sequence). The CDR3 reads CASSLEAVEAFF. CDR3 DNA sequence: TGTGCCAGCAGCTTAGAGGCAGTTGAAGCTTTCTTT.

The chain employs TRBV9 and TRBJ2-7; D is possibly TRBD2 (6 bases). V lost 4 bases and J lost 6, with 17 bases in between. The CDR3 has 14 residues. CDR1 and CDR2 from the germline V gene are SGDLS and YYNGEE. CDR3 in amino acids: CASSTNQGRGEQYF. The CDR3 DNA sequence: TGTGCCAGCAGCACCAACCAAGGGCGGGGCGAGCAGTACTTC.

The chain employs TRBV6-1 and TRBJ2-7; TRBD1 matches at 7 bases. The CDR3 totals 14 residues. The V gene end was trimmed by 6 bases and the J gene end by 2 bases; junction bases not matched to a gene: 7. CDR1 MNHNS and CDR2 SASEGT come from the germline V gene. As DNA, the CDR3 is TGTGCCAGCAGGACCGGGACAGCTACCTACGAGCAGTACTTC. The encoded protein is CASRTGTATYEQYF.

Regarding this clone: The sample holds other DNA sequences that translate to the same CDR3. The chain joins TRBV5-1 to TRBJ1-1; no reliable D call. Germline V gives CDR1 SGHRS, CDR2 YFSETQ. V shed 0 bases and J shed 2 bases, with 8 bases lying between them. The length of the CDR3 is 14 residues. The CDR3 sequence is CASSLAAGNTEAFF. In DNA form, the CDR3 reads TGCGCCAGCAGCTTGGCCGCGGGTAACACTGAAGCTTTCTTT.

The genes are TRBV30 and TRBJ1-2, with no clear D. Trimming left V 1 base short and J 4 bases short, with 7 bases between. CDR3 length: 12 amino acids. Germline V gene data show CDR1 as GTSNPN and CDR2 as SVGIG (reference sequence). The CDR3 loop is CAWSEGIYGYTF. CDR3 coding DNA: TGTGCCTGGAGTGAGGGAATCTATGGCTACACCTTC.

The table lists this clone with a few counts. The identical CDR3 is also encoded by other nucleotide sequences in the sample. This rearrangement joins TRBV6-1 to TRBJ1-3; D not certain. Germline V lookup: CDR1 MNHNS, CDR2 SASEGT. Trimming cost V 6 bases and J 0 bases, with 3 bases left between them. The CDR3 has 12 amino acids. CDR3 residues: CASSGSGNTIYF. The CDR3 bases are TGTGCCAGCAGCGGCTCTGGAAACACCATATATTTT.

This clone turned up a few times. The J gene is TRBJ2-7, the V gene TRBV6-4; TRBD2 matches at 7 bases. Germline lookup yields CDR1 MRHNA and CDR2 SNTAGT. This CDR3 has 16 amino acids. Germline trimming cut 0 bases from V and 5 bases from J; bases unmatched to any gene: 10. Here the CDR3 reads CASSDSVMGGNNEQYF. CDR3 bases: TGTGCCAGCAGTGACTCGGTGATGGGGGGGAACAACGAGCAGTACTTC.

This rearrangement joins TRBV19 to TRBJ2-7, with TRBD1 matching over 7 bases. J was trimmed by 7 bases and V by 7 bases; bases with no gene match: 13. The CDR3 consists of 14 residues. In germline, CDR1 is LNHDA, CDR2 SQIVND (reference sequence). CDR3: CASTPTGTSGEQYF. CDR3 DNA: TGTGCCAGTACCCCGACAGGGACCTCGGGAGAGCAGTACTTC.

The rearrangement uses TRBV19 and TRBJ2-1; D remains ambiguous. The V and J ends lost 4 bases and 6 bases respectively, with 10 bases between them. Germline CDR1 reads LNHDA; CDR2 reads SQIVND (reference sequence). There are 13 residues in the CDR3. CDR3 sequence: CASSSGFANEQFF. Written as DNA, the CDR3 is TGTGCCAGTAGTAGTGGATTCGCCAATGAGCAGTTCTTC.